This T cell receptor (beta chain) was recorded in a study of radiation and T cells in renal cell carcinoma. Study-level background: Nephrectomy followed 15 Gy stereotactic body radiation by 4 weeks.

Time point: baseline pretreatment blood. Indicated treatment: 15 Gy SBRT to primary tumor, nephrectomy 4 weeks later. TCRdb's table, derived via immunoSEQ multiplex PCR, lists solely in-frame clones and lacks some. Among approximately 90,000 clones listed, about 88% were seen once. As regards this clone: Its antigen is undetermined.

Study observations and caveats: From baseline, blood top tumor clonotypes peaked at 2 weeks post-radiation. Pretreatment tumor biopsies were lacking, so baseline clonotypes are unknown.

Trimming at V came to 10 bases and at J to 7 bases, leaving 3 bases not matched to a gene. Germline CDR1 reads LNHDA; CDR2 reads SQIVND (reference sequence). This CDR3 has 13 residues. The genes are TRBV19 and TRBJ2-1, with 14 positions matching TRBD2. The starting material was blood, obtained from a patient whose treatment included radiotherapy and nephrectomy. This clonotype was obtained from a man aged 50-60 years with renal cell carcinoma. This CDR3 reads CATRLAGGNEQFF. The CDR3 coding sequence is TGTGCCACAAGACTAGCGGGAGGGAATGAGCAGTTCTTC.